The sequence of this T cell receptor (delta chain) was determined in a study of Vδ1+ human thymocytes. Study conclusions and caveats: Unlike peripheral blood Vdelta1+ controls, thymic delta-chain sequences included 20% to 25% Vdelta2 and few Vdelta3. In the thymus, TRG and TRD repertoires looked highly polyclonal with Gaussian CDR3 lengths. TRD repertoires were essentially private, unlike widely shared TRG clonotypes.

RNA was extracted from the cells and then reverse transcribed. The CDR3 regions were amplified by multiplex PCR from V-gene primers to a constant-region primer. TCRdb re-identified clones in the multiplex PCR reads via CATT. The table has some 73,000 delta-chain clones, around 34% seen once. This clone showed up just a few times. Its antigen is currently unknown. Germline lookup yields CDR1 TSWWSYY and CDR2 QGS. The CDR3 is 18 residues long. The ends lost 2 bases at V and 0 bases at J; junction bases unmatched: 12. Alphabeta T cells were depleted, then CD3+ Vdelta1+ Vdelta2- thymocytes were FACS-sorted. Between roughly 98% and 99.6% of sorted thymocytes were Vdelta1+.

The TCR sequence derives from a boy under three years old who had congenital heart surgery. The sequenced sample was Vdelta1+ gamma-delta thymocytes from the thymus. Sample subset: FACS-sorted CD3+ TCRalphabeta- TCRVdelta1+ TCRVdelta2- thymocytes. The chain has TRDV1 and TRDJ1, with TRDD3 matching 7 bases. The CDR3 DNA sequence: TGTGCTCTTGGGGAATTGCGTGGGGGACCCTCGTACACCGATAAACTCATCTTT. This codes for CALGELRGGPSYTDKLIF.